Presented here are 8 T cell receptor beta chains from one specimen sequenced in a study of spatial heterogeneity in lung cancer. The time point: sample taken at primary tumor resection. Unsorted samples of tumor, nontumor lung or frozen PBMC had their whole RNA sequenced. TCRdb passed the 5' RACE reads through MiXCR, listing each CDR3 protein once. The data contain about 3,000 distinct CDR3 sequences, about 30% of them singletons. The sequencing used PBMCs, collected at surgery. The receptors were gathered from a male donor with early-stage non-small cell lung cancer.

This clonotype ranks as large (0.1 to 1%). V gene TRBV28 combines with J gene TRBJ1-1, with D hard to call. Germline CDR1 and CDR2: MDHEN and SYDVKM. V was pared by 3 bases and J by 0 bases, with 23 bases between. The CDR3 sequence is 19 residues long. The CDR3 DNA is TGTGCCAGCAGTTTCGACCCTATTGACGGAGGGAATGTGAACACTGAAGCTTTCTTT. As protein: CASSFDPIDGGNVNTEAFF. The whole variable domain, filled in from reference TRBV28 and TRBJ1-1, reads DVKVTQSSRYLVKRTGEKVFLECVQDMDHENMFWYRQDPGLGLRLIYFSYDVKMKEKGDIPEGYSVSREKKERFSLILESASTNQTSMYLCASSFDPIDGGNVNTEAFFGQGTRLTVV.

CDR3 region: CASSDDRTEHNEQFF. Here the CDR3 DNA reads TGTGCCAGCAGCGACGATCGGACAGAGCACAATGAGCAGTTCTTC. V is TRBV7-9 and J is TRBJ2-1, with a tentative D call TRBD1 (6 bases). Germline CDR1 SEHNR, CDR2 FQNEAQ (reference sequence). This CDR3 contains 15 residues. V dropped 5 bases and J dropped 5 bases, with 16 bases sitting between them.

This sequence joins TRBV10-3 and TRBJ2-2, with D possibly being TRBD1 or TRBD2 (5 bases each). CDR1 ENHRY and CDR2 SYGVKD come from the germline V gene. The CDR3 totals 13 residues. As DNA, the CDR3 is TGTGCTGCCGGGACGGTGAACACCGGGGAGCTGTTTTTT. This gives the protein CAAGTVNTGELFF.

The rearrangement uses TRBV29-1 and TRBJ1-2; D not resolved. V lost 4 bases and J lost 0, with 6 bases in between. The germline V gene has CDR1 SQVTM and CDR2 ANQGSEA. The CDR3 length is 12 residues. Here the CDR3 DNA reads TGCAGCGTTGCCCACCCTAACTATGGCTACACCTTC. Protein sequence: CSVAHPNYGYTF.

This clonotype is medium-sized (0.01 to 0.1%) by share. The gene calls are TRBV5-1 and TRBJ2-7, with 9 nucleotides matching TRBD2. Germline CDR1 is SGHRS and CDR2 is YFSETQ. The CDR3 sequence is 14 residues long. The ends lost 4 bases at V and 2 bases at J; junction bases unmatched: 4. The CDR3 DNA sequence: TGCGCCAGCAGCAAACGCGGGGGGGCCTACGAGCAGTACTTC. Residues: CASSKRGGAYEQYF.

This clonotype ranks as medium-sized. The chain uses TRBV12-3 or TRBV12-4 and TRBJ1-5, with D unclear. This CDR3 is built from 15 residues. With 3 bases removed from V and 0 bases from J, the gap between germline ends came to 9 bases. The CDR3 loop is CASSLRAYSNQPQHF. The CDR3 DNA reads TGTGCCAGCAGTTTGAGGGCCTATAGCAATCAGCCCCAGCATTTT.

There are many counts of this clonotype. The V call is TRBV10-2, the J call TRBJ2-6; D not resolved. CDR3 length: 14 residues. The germline V gene encodes CDR1 WSHSY and CDR2 SAAADI. The ends were cut back, 7 bases at V and 0 bases at J, with 7 bases in the middle. DNA of the CDR3: TGCGCCAGCACCTGGGGCTCTGGGGCCAACGTCCTGACTTTC. Translated: CASTWGSGANVLTF.

This clonotype is labeled medium-sized (0.01 to 0.1%). The gene calls are TRBV3-1 and TRBJ2-7, with 8 bases that match TRBD1. The CDR3 has 15 amino acids. The J segment lost 3 bases and the V segment lost 4 bases, leaving 8 bases of the junction unmatched. Looked up from germline, CDR1 is LGHDT and CDR2 is YNNKEL (reference sequence). The CDR3 region has the DNA TGTGCCAGCAGCCGGGGAATAGGACAGGGCTACGAGCAGTACTTC. It encodes CASSRGIGQGYEQYF.